The 18 T cell receptor beta chains below come from one sample, sequenced in a study of circulating and synovial CD4+ cells in juvenile arthritis. TCRdb keeps only in-frame clones here, not all; method: immunoSEQ multiplex PCR. The sample has around 32,000 clones; roughly 96% are singletons. Sample: CD4+ T cells from blood. These receptors were taken from a human donor with juvenile idiopathic arthritis.

The V and J genes are TRBV5-4 and TRBJ2-5, with TRBD2 identical over 7 bases. Trimming at V came to 0 bases and at J to 2 bases, leaving 4 bases not matched to a gene. Germline V gives CDR1 SGHNT, CDR2 YYREEE (reference sequence). The CDR3 is made up of 15 amino acids. The CDR3 here is CASSLAGGGQETQYF. CDR3 DNA sequence: TGTGCCAGCAGCTTGGCGGGCGGGGGTCAAGAGACCCAGTACTTC.

The CDR3 is CASSPREAEETQYF. The CDR3 bases are TGTGCCAGCTCACCACGGGAGGCCGAAGAGACCCAGTACTTC. V is TRBV18 and J is TRBJ2-5, with D possibly being TRBD2 (6 bases). This CDR3 contains 14 residues. Trimming took 1 base from V and 3 from J, leaving 9 bases between them. The germline V gene encodes CDR1 KGHSH and CDR2 LQKENI.

Comment on this clone: The junction departs from germline at one end; a sequencing error may be responsible. Additional DNA sequences in this sample encode the identical CDR3. The chain joins TRBV28 to TRBJ1-6; D is unclear. This CDR3 is built from 16 residues. From germline, CDR1 is MDHEN and CDR2 SYDVKM. For the CDR3, the DNA is TGTGCCAGCGGCGGGTGGAGGATCACCTATAATTCCCCCCTCCACTTT. It codes for CASGGWRITYNSPLHF.

The chain combines TRBV28 with TRBJ1-2; unclear D gene. Trimming removed 6 bases from V and 7 bases from J, with 9 bases in between. CDR1 is MDHEN, CDR2 SYDVKM, per germline. The length of the CDR3 is 11 residues. The CDR3 DNA reads as TGTGCCAGCAGCCCCACGGGTGGCTACACCTTC. The encoded protein is CASSPTGGYTF.

The J gene is TRBJ1-2, the V gene TRBV9; 8 nucleotides agree with TRBD1. Trimming took 4 bases from V and 2 from J; bases not matched to a gene: 7. The CDR3 spans 15 residues. Germline CDR1 and CDR2: SGDLS and YYNGEE. The CDR3 spells CASSPPDRVNYGYTF. CDR3 DNA sequence: TGTGCCAGCAGCCCGCCGGACAGGGTCAACTATGGCTACACCTTC.

V gene TRBV4-2 combines with J gene TRBJ1-1; 7 bases are a match to TRBD1. Germline CDR1 reads LGHNA; CDR2 reads YNFKEQ. With 2 bases clipped from V and 5 bases from J, the junction kept 5 bases outside the gene matches. CDR3 length equals 14 residues. The CDR3 DNA is TGTGCCAGCAGCCAACCTTCAGGGGGGACTGAAGCTTTCTTT. Residues: CASSQPSGGTEAFF.

This chain connects TRBV15 to TRBJ2-3; tentative D call: TRBD1 (6 bases). CDR1 and CDR2 (germline): LNHNV, YYDKDF (reference sequence). CDR3 size: 14 residues. The V end lost 4 bases, the J end lost 2 bases, and 10 bases lay between the germline ends. CDR3 in DNA: TGTGCCACCAGCAAGGGACATTCCACAGATACGCAGTATTTT. This sequence encodes CATSKGHSTDTQYF.

This clone was recorded once. The chain links TRBV2 to TRBJ2-7; 7 positions match TRBD1. V shed 4 bases and J 0 bases; nucleotides not matched to a gene: 3. The CDR3 consists of 14 residues. The V gene's germline CDR1 is SNHLY and CDR2 FYNNEI. CDR3 residues: CASSGGQSSYEQYF. The CDR3 bases are TGTGCCAGCAGTGGGGGACAGAGCTCCTACGAGCAGTACTTC.

The rearrangement links TRBV6-1 to TRBJ2-7, with a possible D match to TRBD2 (5 bases). V lost 1 base and J 0 bases, leaving 16 bases between the germline ends. Germline loops: CDR1 MNHNS, CDR2 SASEGT. The CDR3 contains 17 residues. The CDR3 loop reads CASSEVPSGWASYEQYF. DNA for the CDR3: TGTGCCAGCAGTGAAGTCCCATCGGGGTGGGCCTCCTACGAGCAGTACTTC.

CDR3 sequence: CASTPTGGPEAFF. Here the CDR3 DNA reads TGTGCCAGCACCCCGACGGGGGGGCCTGAAGCTTTCTTT. The chain joins TRBV6-5 to TRBJ1-1, with a possible D match to TRBD1 (6 bases). The CDR3 is 13 residues long. Germline CDR1 is MNHEY and CDR2 is SVGAGI. Trimming shortened V by 7 bases and J by 6 bases, and 15 bases separated the two germline ends.

The chain has TRBV5-1 and TRBJ1-1; D ambiguous. The CDR3 totals 14 residues. CDR1 is SGHRS and CDR2 is YFSETQ in the germline V gene. V was cut by 3 bases and J by 4 bases, with 13 bases left in between. The CDR3 protein is CASSWIGSGTEAFF. Here the CDR3 DNA reads TGCGCCAGCAGCTGGATTGGAAGCGGCACTGAAGCTTTCTTT.

V is TRBV10-3 and J is TRBJ2-7, with 7 bases aligning to TRBD1. This CDR3 has 16 residues. Germline lookup yields CDR1 ENHRY and CDR2 SYGVKD. V dropped 7 bases and J dropped 5; count of bases not matched to a gene: 17. CDR3 region: CAITEEQGFASHEQYF. In DNA, the CDR3 is TGTGCCATCACCGAGGAACAGGGGTTCGCTTCCCACGAGCAGTACTTC.

The CDR3: CASSVEIEIYNEQFF. The CDR3 DNA reads as TGTGCCAGCAGCGTAGAGATAGAGATCTACAATGAGCAGTTCTTC. The rearrangement uses TRBV9 and TRBJ2-1; D gene uncertain. The CDR3 loop spans 15 amino acids. Trimming shortened V by 0 bases and J by 3 bases, and 10 bases separated the two germline ends. The germline V gene has CDR1 SGDLS and CDR2 YYNGEE.

This chain uses TRBV5-1 with TRBJ2-7; TRBD2 aligns across 12 bases. The CDR3 is made up of 18 amino acids. The ends lost 2 bases at V and 0 bases at J; junction bases unmatched: 9. Germline V gene lookup returns CDR1 SGHRS and CDR2 YFSETQ. As DNA, the CDR3 is TGCGCCAGCAGCTTCAGGGGATCTAGCGGGGGGGGCTCCTACGAGCAGTACTTC. Its translation is CASSFRGSSGGGSYEQYF.

V gene TRBV6-1 combines with J gene TRBJ1-1; tentatively, D is TRBD1 (5 bases). This CDR3 spans 15 amino acids. Between the trimmed V and J ends, which lost 6 bases and 7 bases, there was a span of 21 bases. The germline V gene has CDR1 MNHNS and CDR2 SASEGT. The CDR3 bases are TGTGCCAGCAGGGACACCTTAGGGCCCCACGATGAAGCTTTCTTT. Its protein product is CASRDTLGPHDEAFF.

The chain is built from TRBV7-2 and TRBJ2-7, with 7 nucleotides matching TRBD2. There are 18 residues in the CDR3. The ends lost 1 base at V and 3 bases at J; junction bases unmatched: 15. Germline V gene lookup returns CDR1 SGHTA and CDR2 FQGNSA. This chain's CDR3 is CASSLGRAGAGTLYEQYF. CDR3 bases: TGTGCCAGCAGCTTAGGTCGCGCCGGAGCGGGGACCCTCTACGAGCAGTACTTC. The full variable domain, completed using reference TRBV7-2 and TRBJ2-7, is GAGVSQSPSNKVTEKGKDVELRCDPISGHTALYWYRQSLGQGLEFLIYFQGNSAPDKSGLPSDRFSAERTGGSVSTLTIQRTQQEDSAVYLCASSLGRAGAGTLYEQYFGPGTRLTVT.

This clone has just a few counts. The chain uses TRBV6-1 and TRBJ1-4; possibly TRBD1 for D (6 bases). Germline assignment: CDR1 MNHNS and CDR2 SASEGT. The CDR3 has 15 residues. V lost 6 bases and J lost 7, with 18 bases in between. The CDR3 region has the DNA TGTGCCAGCAGCGACCTACAGGGTTCTCGTGAAAAACTGTTTTTT. It encodes CASSDLQGSREKLFF.

The chain has TRBV10-1 and TRBJ2-1; D is unresolved. V lost 3 bases to trimming and J lost 2 bases, with 8 bases between them. Germline V gives CDR1 WNHNN, CDR2 SYGVQD (reference sequence). This CDR3 spans 14 amino acids. The CDR3 loop is CASSEDPAYNEQFF. For the CDR3, the DNA is TGCGCCAGCAGTGAAGATCCGGCCTACAATGAGCAGTTCTTC.